The rows below give T cell receptor beta chains drawn from one sample of a study of regulatory T cells. Generated by immunoSEQ multiplex PCR, the TCRdb table keeps only in-frame clones and is missing some. The sample lists some 6,100 clones; around 89% were seen once. Sequencing was carried out using CD4+ Tregs sorted from blood. The receptors derive from a person under 35 with CD3G deficiency. CDR3s leave out the opening cysteine and the closing phenylalanine or tryptophan. Clone size is not always given. Where it is, it says once, few, many or a class for expanded clones.

>TRBV11-2|few|TRBJ2-7
ASSLATGGSEQY
>TRBV30|-|TRBJ2-1
AWSYAMVEAGVYNEQF
>TRBV23-1|-|TRBJ1-2
ASSRKSYNYGYT
>TRBV28|-|TRBJ2-1
ASSFSQNYNEQF
>TRBV5-1|-|TRBJ1-2
ASSPGPGTGNYGYT
>TRBV19|-|TRBJ2-1
ASSRRGYNEQF
>TRBV7-7|-|TRBJ2-6
ASSTPQSRANVLT
>TRBV28|-|TRBJ2-7
ASSWGGGISYEQY
>TRBV6-1|-|TRBJ2-5
ASSDRGRYQETQY
>TRBV9|once|TRBJ2-5
ASSARTGEETQY
>TRBV18|-|TRBJ1-1
ASSRSRDTEAF
>TRBV18|-|TRBJ2-7
ASSPDRAREQY
>TRBV28|-|TRBJ2-7
ASSITDRAEQY
>TRBV5-1|-|TRBJ2-1
ASSLVTSGGFNEQF
>TRBV6-1|-|TRBJ2-2
ASSEIGTGPRGELF
>TRBV6-1|-|TRBJ2-7
ASIKGTGGIYEQY
>TRBV6-6|-|TRBJ1-1
ASSYEGGTTEAF
>TRBV11-2|-|TRBJ2-1
ASSSTGSDEQF
>TRBV5-1|-|TRBJ2-7
ASSPGAVNYEQY
>TRBV6-1|-|TRBJ1-1
ATLRGDSITEAF
>TRBV28|-|TRBJ1-4
ASSTGQFNEKLF
>TRBV6-1|once|TRBJ2-7
ASRGLAGEHEQY
>TRBV28|-|TRBJ2-7
ASMSVNSYEQY
>TRBV28|-|TRBJ2-3
ASSPRTGGAGDTQY
>TRBV28|-|TRBJ2-5
ASTIGGRAREQY
>TRBV28|-|TRBJ2-2
ASSLFSGSRELF
>TRBV27|few|TRBJ2-2
ASSMDRGRGELF